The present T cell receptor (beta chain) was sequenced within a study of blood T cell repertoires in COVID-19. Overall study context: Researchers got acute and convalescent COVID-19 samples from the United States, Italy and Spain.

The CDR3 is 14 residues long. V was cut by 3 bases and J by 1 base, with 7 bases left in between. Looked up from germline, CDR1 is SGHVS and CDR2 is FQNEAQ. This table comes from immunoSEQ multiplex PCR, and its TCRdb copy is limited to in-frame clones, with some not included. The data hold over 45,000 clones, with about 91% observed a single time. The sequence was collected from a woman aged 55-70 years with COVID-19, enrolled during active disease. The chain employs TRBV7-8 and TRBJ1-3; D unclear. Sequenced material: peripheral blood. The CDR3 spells CASSLSRSGNTIYF. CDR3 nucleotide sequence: TGTGCCAGCAGCTTGTCGCGGTCTGGAAACACCATATATTTT. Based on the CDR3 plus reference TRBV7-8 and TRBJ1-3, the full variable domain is GAGVSQSPRYKVAKRGQDVALRCDPISGHVSLFWYQQALGQGPEFLTYFQNEAQLDKSGLPSDRFFAERPEGSVSTLKIQRTQQEDSAVYLCASSLSRSGNTIYFGEGSWLTVV.